One T cell receptor beta chain is described in this entry. Clinical symptoms, serum thyroxine and TRAb, thyroid ultrasound and orbital computed tomography together formed the diagnostic basis. Amplified TCR beta CDR3 regions came from RNA transcripts. The HTBI primer set was used in a first-round RT-PCR of the TCR CDR3. TCRdb reanalysed the multiplex PCR reads using MiXCR and keeps one entry per CDR3 protein. This table holds more than 300,000 distinct CDR3 sequences, more than 11% found once. This record comes from a study of T cells in Graves' hyperthyroidism and ophthalmopathy. This CDR3 spans 14 amino acids. Trimming removed 4 bases from V and 0 bases from J, with 4 bases in between.

Specimen: blood. The receptor was isolated from a woman aged 55-69 years with Graves' hyperthyroidism. This chain connects TRBV12-3 or TRBV12-4 to TRBJ2-6; D is ambiguous. CDR3 coding DNA: TGTGCCAGCAGTTGGGACTCTGGGGCCAACGTCCTGACTTTC. It codes for CASSWDSGANVLTF.